This TCR beta chain derives from a study of cytomegalovirus exposure and HLA in healthy donors. Whole-study results and caveats: The study had only CMV serostatus as immune exposure information. As a later analysis revealed, the rate of TCR association differed by HLA locus, with DRB1 most and HLA-C fewest. In an earlier analysis, in around 590 donors, most V segments appeared productive either ~90% or ~30% of the time.

PCR employed 60 Vbeta and 13 Jbeta primers. Only in-frame clones appear in the TCRdb table, and some are missing; sequencing was by immunoSEQ multiplex PCR. The repertoire holds 150,000 to 200,000 clones, with 77% as singletons. Germline V CDR1 and CDR2: SGHRS, YFSETQ. The CDR3 spans 16 residues. The ends lost 0 bases at V and 6 bases at J; junction bases unmatched: 7. To note about this clone: The antigen is not known.

The sample taken for sequencing was PBMCs. The V and J genes are TRBV5-1 and TRBJ2-1; 9 positions match TRBD1. The sequence came from a woman aged 30 to 39 in good health and CMV-seronegative. The DNA for the CDR3 is TGCGCCAGCAGCTTGGATAACAGGGGGCTCATCAATGAGCAGTTCTTC. As protein: CASSLDNRGLINEQFF.